The clone carrying this T cell receptor beta chain was seen repeatedly, ten times or more. Its specificity is unknown. Read data end 3 residues before the CDR3 end; the end is taken from the germline J gene. Trimming took 5 bases from V and 8 from J; bases not matched to a gene: 8. The CDR3 has 14 amino acids. The germline CDR1 and CDR2 sequences are SGHVS and FQNEAQ. The data belong to a study of T cell clonality in common variable immunodeficiency. Study-level points and caveats: Reportedly, TCR beta sequences from common variable immunodeficiency showed fewer deletions and N-nucleotide insertions.

TCRdb keeps only in-frame clones here, not all; method: immunoSEQ multiplex PCR. The repertoire consists of 21,000 or so clones, none detected only once. Specimen: peripheral blood mononuclear cells. The source is a human donor with common variable immunodeficiency. The chain has TRBV7-8 and TRBJ1-4; 7 bases line up with TRBD1. The sequenced part of the CDR3 DNA is TGTGCCAGCAGCCTAGACAGGGATAGCGAAAAA. Its translation is CASSLDRDSEK. The CDR3 in full is CASSLDRDSEKLFF.